The 29 T cell receptor beta chains in this list originate from one sample, sequenced in a study of blood T cell repertoires in COVID-19. Produced via immunoSEQ multiplex PCR; TCRdb's table is partial and in-frame only. The sample records 150,000 or so clones, 65% to 90% being singletons. The sample comprised peripheral blood. These receptors were obtained from a woman aged 40 to 55 with COVID-19, enrolled during active disease.

The chain couples TRBV7-9 to TRBJ1-4; 7 nucleotides agree with TRBD1. The trim removed 4 bases at V and 8 bases at J, leaving 10 bases unmatched. CDR3 length: 15 residues. CDR1 and CDR2 from the germline V gene are SEHNR and FQNEAQ (reference sequence). In DNA, the CDR3 is TGTGCCAGCAGCTCAGCAACGGGACAGAGGGAAAAACTGTTTTTT. This sequence encodes CASSSATGQREKLFF.

The table lists this clone with a few counts. The chain carries TRBV11-2 and TRBJ1-4; D not certain. V shed 1 base and J shed 7 bases, with 16 bases lying between them. The CDR3 loop spans 16 amino acids. The V gene's germline CDR1 is SGHAT and CDR2 FQNNGV. The CDR3 sequence is CASSLGAGINAEKLFF. CDR3 nucleotide sequence: TGTGCCAGCAGCTTAGGGGCAGGAATAAATGCTGAAAAACTGTTTTTT.

This clone has only one observation. The V gene is TRBV7-9, the J gene TRBJ2-7; D might be TRBD2 (5 bases). The CDR3 sequence is 13 residues long. Trimming removed 2 bases at V and 3 bases at J, with 8 bases between. Germline CDR1 reads SEHNR; CDR2 reads FQNEAQ (reference sequence). This CDR3 is CASSLFSDYEQYF. CDR3 bases: TGTGCCAGCAGCTTATTTAGCGACTACGAGCAGTACTTC. The variable domain in full, completed from reference TRBV7-9 and TRBJ2-7, reads DTGVSQNPRHKITKRGQNVTFRCDPISEHNRLYWYRQTLGQGPEFLTYFQNEAQLEKSRLLSDRFSAERPKGSFSTLEIQRTEQGDSAMYLCASSLFSDYEQYFGPGTRLTVT.

The chain employs TRBV7-9 and TRBJ1-1; D gene unclear. Germline V gene lookup returns CDR1 SEHNR and CDR2 FQNEAQ (reference sequence). The CDR3 consists of 12 residues. V gave up 4 bases and J gave up 10 bases, with 13 bases separating them. Written as DNA, the CDR3 is TGTGCCAGCAGCTCCCTAGATATGGGAGCTTTCTTT. This codes for CASSSLDMGAFF.

V usage is TRBV7-9 and J usage is TRBJ1-6, with TRBD1 identical over 7 bases. The CDR3 runs 15 residues. Per the germline V gene, CDR1 is SEHNR and CDR2 is FQNEAQ (reference sequence). With V trimmed by 1 base and J by 5 bases, 2 bases remained unmatched. The CDR3 coding sequence is TGTGCCAGCAGCTTAGAGACAGGGAATAATTCACCCCTCCACTTT. Translated: CASSLETGNNSPLHF. The full variable domain, in which reference TRBV7-9 and TRBJ1-6 provide the parts outside the CDR3, is DTGVSQNPRHKITKRGQNVTFRCDPISEHNRLYWYRQTLGQGPEFLTYFQNEAQLEKSRLLSDRFSAERPKGSFSTLEIQRTEQGDSAMYLCASSLETGNNSPLHFGNGTRLTVT.

This rearrangement joins TRBV5-5 to TRBJ2-1; tentatively, D is TRBD2 (5 bases). The germline V gene encodes CDR1 SGHKS and CDR2 YYEKEE (reference sequence). V dropped 0 bases and J dropped 4 bases, with 11 bases sitting between them. This CDR3 spans 15 amino acids. The CDR3 loop reads CASSLASGYYNEQFF. In DNA, the CDR3 is TGTGCCAGCAGCTTGGCCAGCGGATATTACAATGAGCAGTTCTTC.

The chain links TRBV10-3 to TRBJ2-2; D unclear. The germline V gene has CDR1 ENHRY and CDR2 SYGVKD. This CDR3 contains 11 residues. V was trimmed by 4 bases and J by 7 bases, leaving 4 bases between them. CDR3 nucleotides: TGTGCCATCAGTGGCGGCGGGGAGCTGTTTTTT. It translates to CAISGGGELFF.

The chain uses TRBV9 and TRBJ2-2, with 11 bases fitting TRBD2. The germline V gene encodes CDR1 SGDLS and CDR2 YYNGEE. The CDR3 runs to 16 residues. V lost 6 bases to trimming and J lost 5 bases; unmatched junction nucleotides: 9. The CDR3 here is CASTRSSGRGTGELFF. The CDR3 coding sequence is TGTGCCAGCACCCGTAGTAGCGGGAGGGGGACCGGGGAGCTGTTTTTT.

The chain recombines TRBV9 with TRBJ2-5; possible D gene TRBD2, 6 bases. Germline V gene data show CDR1 as SGDLS and CDR2 as YYNGEE. V was trimmed by 2 bases and J by 5 bases, leaving 16 bases between them. CDR3 length equals 15 residues. CDR3 sequence reads: CASSVSRRGSETQYF. CDR3 DNA sequence: TGTGCCAGCAGCGTGTCCAGGAGGGGTTCGGAGACCCAGTACTTC.

The chain combines TRBV14 with TRBJ1-1; unclear D gene. Trimming stripped 2 bases from V and 1 base from J, with 5 bases between. Germline assignment: CDR1 SGHDN and CDR2 FVKESK. The CDR3 sequence is 13 residues long. The CDR3 DNA sequence: TGTGCCAGCAGCCAATGGAGGAACACTGAAGCTTTCTTT. It translates to CASSQWRNTEAFF.

The chain recombines TRBV10-2 with TRBJ2-7; tentatively, D is TRBD1 (5 bases). In germline, CDR1 is WSHSY, CDR2 SAAADI. The V end was cut by 0 bases, the J end by 5 bases, with 8 bases between. The CDR3 runs to 13 residues. This CDR3 is CASSESTGNEQYF. The CDR3 DNA reads as TGCGCCAGCAGTGAGTCAACAGGTAACGAGCAGTACTTC.

The sample holds one count of this clone. The CDR3 coding sequence is TGTGCCAGCAGCCAGGTTAGCGGGAGGGCCGTGAATAATGAGCAGTTCTTC. As protein: CASSQVSGRAVNNEQFF. The genes are TRBV4-2 and TRBJ2-1, with 11 positions matching TRBD2. J lost 7 bases, V lost 3 bases, and 11 bases had no gene match. The CDR3 spans 17 residues. Per the germline V gene, CDR1 is LGHNA and CDR2 is YNFKEQ.

The rearrangement joins TRBV3-1 (or the pseudogene TRBV3-2) to TRBJ1-4; D gene uncertain. Germline-derived CDR1 and CDR2 are LGHDT and YNNKEL (reference sequence). V lost 0 bases and J lost 7, with 18 bases in between. The CDR3 is made up of 17 amino acids. CDR3 bases: TGTGCCAGCAGCCAAGATCTTTCGGGAGGTCTATCTGAAAAACTGTTTTTT. This encodes CASSQDLSGGLSEKLFF.

As regards this clone: Other DNA sequences in the same sample also yield this CDR3. This rearrangement joins TRBV5-6 to TRBJ2-3, with 8 bases identical to TRBD2. Losses at the gene ends were 4 bases for V and 0 bases for J; bases not matched to a gene: 7. The CDR3 extends over 16 amino acids. CDR1 and CDR2 from the germline V gene are SGHDT and YYEEEE. The CDR3 loop reads CASSINSGASTDTQYF. The CDR3 DNA reads as TGTGCCAGCAGCATTAATAGCGGGGCGAGCACAGATACGCAGTATTTT.

The V call is TRBV7-3, the J call TRBJ2-3, with TRBD2 matching 11 bases. Trimming cost V 1 base and J 8 bases; bases outside gene matches: 11. This CDR3 spans 17 amino acids. Per the germline V gene, CDR1 is SGHTA and CDR2 is FQGTGA. The CDR3 sequence: CASSLMGTSGGAGTQYF. The CDR3 region has the DNA TGTGCCAGCAGCTTAATGGGGACTAGCGGTGGTGCGGGTACGCAGTATTTT.

This clone was detected a few times. This chain joins TRBV30 and TRBJ1-1, with D perhaps matching TRBD1 (6 bases). The CDR3 is made up of 11 amino acids. V dropped 3 bases and J dropped 7 bases, with 9 bases sitting between them. From germline, CDR1 is GTSNPN and CDR2 SVGIG (reference sequence). Written as DNA, the CDR3 is TGTGCCTGGAGAACAGGGAGTGAAGCTTTCTTT. Protein: CAWRTGSEAFF.

The chain employs TRBV29-1 and TRBJ2-1; D is perhaps TRBD2 (7 bases). CDR3 size: 14 residues. Per the germline V gene, CDR1 is SQVTM and CDR2 is ANQGSEA. The V end was cut by 5 bases, the J end by 7 bases, with 18 bases between. The DNA for the CDR3 is TGCAGCGTTCGGGGGGCCTACGGTTTTAATGAGCAGTTCTTC. This codes for CSVRGAYGFNEQFF.

The chain combines TRBV7-9 with TRBJ2-1, with 7 bases identical to TRBD2. V shed 5 bases, J shed 0 bases, and the junction held 13 bases outside the gene matches. Germline CDR1 reads SEHNR; CDR2 reads FQNEAQ (reference sequence). The CDR3 is 18 amino acids. This CDR3 reads CASSPVEIERDSYNEQFF. The CDR3 nucleotides are TGTGCCAGCAGCCCAGTAGAGATCGAGCGGGACTCCTACAATGAGCAGTTCTTC. The full variable domain, rest sourced from reference TRBV7-9 and TRBJ2-1, is DTGVSQNPRHKITKRGQNVTFRCDPISEHNRLYWYRQTLGQGPEFLTYFQNEAQLEKSRLLSDRFSAERPKGSFSTLEIQRTEQGDSAMYLCASSPVEIERDSYNEQFFGPGTRLTVL.

V usage is TRBV6-2 or TRBV6-3 and J usage is TRBJ2-2; the match to TRBD1 covers 7 bases. From germline, CDR1 is MNHEY and CDR2 SVGEGT. V shed 5 bases and J 7 bases; nucleotides not matched to a gene: 4. The CDR3 covers 13 residues. CDR3 region: CASSDRDGGELFF. In DNA form, the CDR3 reads TGTGCCAGCAGTGACAGGGACGGCGGGGAGCTGTTTTTT.

V is TRBV6-6 and J is TRBJ2-7; TRBD1 agrees at 10 bases. The CDR3 has 14 residues. Germline CDR1 and CDR2: MNHNY and SVGAGI (reference sequence). Trimming cost V 6 bases and J 6 bases; bases outside gene matches: 8. This CDR3 reads CASSSGTGVSEQYV. CDR3 nucleotide sequence: TGTGCCAGCAGCTCCGGGACAGGGGTCTCCGAGCAGTACGTC.

The chain carries TRBV6-5 and TRBJ2-7, with D unresolved. The CDR3 covers 11 residues. In germline, CDR1 is MNHEY, CDR2 SVGAGI. V was clipped by 7 bases and J by 5 bases, with 9 bases between them. CDR3 residues: CASNQTNEQYV. CDR3 coding DNA: TGTGCCAGCAACCAGACAAACGAGCAGTACGTC.

The chain joins TRBV9 to TRBJ2-3, with TRBD2 identical over 7 bases. CDR1 is SGDLS and CDR2 is YYNGEE in the germline V gene. The CDR3 extends over 14 amino acids. The J segment lost 4 bases and the V segment lost 0 bases, leaving 2 bases of the junction unmatched. For the CDR3, the DNA is TGTGCCAGCAGCGTAGGGGGGAGGGCAGATACGCAGTATTTT. This encodes CASSVGGRADTQYF.

This clone has just a few counts. The chain uses TRBV19 and TRBJ1-1; perhaps TRBD1 as D (6 bases). CDR3 length: 12 residues. The V and J ends lost 6 bases and 7 bases respectively, with 12 bases between them. Per the germline V gene, CDR1 is LNHDA and CDR2 is SQIVND (reference sequence). The CDR3 here is CASSRGAGEAFF. In DNA form, the CDR3 reads TGTGCCAGTAGCCGGGGGGCAGGTGAAGCTTTCTTT.

J is TRBJ1-2 and V is TRBV5-4, with D tentatively TRBD1 (6 bases). Between the trimmed V and J ends, which lost 4 bases and 4 bases, there was a span of 17 bases. This CDR3 has 15 residues. Germline CDR1 SGHNT, CDR2 YYREEE (reference sequence). The CDR3 region has the DNA TGTGCCAGCAGCGAACGCAGGGGTTTAAGCTATGGCTACACCTTC. It yields the protein CASSERRGLSYGYTF.

For the CDR3, the DNA is TGTGCCAGCCGCAGACTGGGAGAAAATCAGCCCCAGCATTTT. As protein: CASRRLGENQPQHF. V and J are TRBV6-5 and TRBJ1-5; D is uncertain. The V end was cut by 8 bases, the J end by 4 bases, with 15 bases between. Germline CDR1 MNHEY, CDR2 SVGAGI. The CDR3 is 14 residues long.

The chain combines TRBV7-9 with TRBJ2-1; TRBD2 might be the D (5 bases). The germline V and J ends were trimmed by 6 bases and 0 bases, with 15 bases remaining between them. This CDR3 has 16 amino acids. The germline V gene has CDR1 SEHNR and CDR2 FQNEAQ (reference sequence). CDR3: CASSSTDFSSYNEQFF. CDR3 DNA sequence: TGTGCCAGCAGTTCTACGGACTTTAGCTCCTACAATGAGCAGTTCTTC.

This rearrangement joins TRBV27 to TRBJ2-7; D is perhaps TRBD1 (6 bases). Trimming removed 0 bases from V and 6 bases from J, with 6 bases in between. Germline CDR1 reads MNHEY; CDR2 reads SMNVEV (reference sequence). The CDR3 covers 12 residues. CDR3: CASSLSGGEQYF. CDR3 in DNA: TGTGCCAGCAGTTTATCAGGGGGCGAGCAGTACTTC.

This chain uses TRBV19 with TRBJ2-4; 7 bases map to TRBD1. Germline trimming cut 3 bases from V and 0 bases from J; bases unmatched to any gene: 20. The germline V gene has CDR1 LNHDA and CDR2 SQIVND (reference sequence). The CDR3 spans 21 residues. The CDR3 region has the DNA TGTGCCAGTAGTATGAAGGGTGACAGGGCCCTAAGGGCTATAGCCAAAAACATTCAGTACTTC. Translating gives CASSMKGDRALRAIAKNIQYF.

This clone was counted a single time. The chain employs TRBV2 and TRBJ2-5; D is possibly TRBD2 (7 bases). Trimming shortened V by 1 base and J by 0 bases, and 12 bases separated the two germline ends. Germline loops: CDR1 SNHLY, CDR2 FYNNEI. CDR3 length: 16 residues. This CDR3 reads CASSEVRGGYQETQYF. In DNA, the CDR3 is TGTGCCAGCAGTGAAGTAAGGGGGGGATACCAAGAGACCCAGTACTTC.